Listed below are T cell receptor beta chains from one sample, sequenced in a study of blood T cell repertoires in COVID-19. Sequenced by immunoSEQ multiplex PCR; TCRdb stores in-frame clones only, minus some. The sample includes 300,000 or so clones, around 81% seen only once; the top ten take around 4.5%. The sample comprised peripheral blood. These TCRs come from a woman in her fifties or sixties with active or convalescent COVID-19. Each CDR3 is given with its conserved first and last residue. The D gene is left open where the match is weak. Rows may omit the clone size; those that give it use once, few, many or a size class.

>TRBV12-3/TRBV12-4|NA|TRBJ1-1|few
CASSLGQNTEAFF
TGTGCCAGCAGTTTAGGGCAGAACACTGAAGCTTTCTTT
>TRBV28|NA|TRBJ2-7|NA
CASSETISSGYEQYF
TGTGCCAGCAGCGAAACTATCTCGAGCGGCTACGAGCAGTACTTC
>TRBV25-1|TRBD1|TRBJ1-2|NA
CASSGTGPGGYTF
TGTGCCAGCAGTGGGACAGGGCCTGGCGGCTACACCTTC
>TRBV11-2|TRBD2|TRBJ2-1|NA
CASSGLARGGNNEQFF
TGTGCCAGCAGTGGACTAGCTAGGGGGGGTAACAATGAGCAGTTCTTC
>TRBV10-2|NA|TRBJ1-6|NA
CASSQIRDNNSPLHF
TGCGCCAGCAGTCAAATCCGGGACAATAATTCACCCCTCCACTTT
>TRBV3-1/TRBV3-2|NA|TRBJ1-6|NA
CASSHGTQTSSYNSPLHF
TGTGCCAGCAGCCACGGGACACAGACGAGCTCCTATAATTCACCCCTCCACTTT
>TRBV25-1|TRBD1|TRBJ2-1|NA
CASRGTGINEQFF
TGTGCCAGCAGGGGGACAGGGATCAATGAGCAGTTCTTC
>TRBV7-2|TRBD1|TRBJ1-4|NA
CASSRVQGVDEKLFF
TGTGCCAGCAGCCGTGTACAGGGGGTGGATGAAAAACTGTTTTTT
>TRBV30|TRBD2|TRBJ2-1|NA
CAWSATGLAGRFNEQFF
TGTGCCTGGAGTGCAACCGGACTAGCGGGAAGGTTTAATGAGCAGTTCTTC
>TRBV10-1|TRBD2|TRBJ2-1|NA
CASSGPPAGAEQFF
TGCGCCAGCAGTGGCCCCCCTGCGGGAGCTGAGCAGTTCTTC
>TRBV9|NA|TRBJ2-7|NA
CASSLSSLAHPYEQYF
TGTGCCAGCAGCCTCTCCTCTTTAGCGCATCCCTACGAGCAGTACTTC
>TRBV21-1|NA|TRBJ1-1|NA
CASTPNRENTEAFF
TGTGCCAGCACCCCGAACAGAGAGAACACTGAAGCTTTCTTT
>TRBV29-1|NA|TRBJ2-7|NA
CSVGGGVYEQYF
TGCAGCGTCGGAGGGGGGGTCTACGAGCAGTACTTC
>TRBV6-5|NA|TRBJ2-1|NA
CASRYRDKEFF
TGTGCCAGCAGGTACCGGGACAAAGAGTTCTTC
>TRBV9|NA|TRBJ1-2|NA
CASSVASNYGYTF
TGTGCCAGCAGCGTAGCTTCTAACTATGGCTACACCTTC
>TRBV18|NA|TRBJ1-1|NA
CASSPRAVGKGTEAFF
TGTGCCAGCTCACCAAGGGCGGTGGGTAAGGGGACTGAAGCTTTCTTT
>TRBV7-9|TRBD2|TRBJ2-7|few
CASSKQTSGSGYEQYF
TGTGCCAGCAGCAAACAGACTAGCGGGAGTGGGTACGAGCAGTACTTC
>TRBV18|TRBD2|TRBJ2-3|NA
CASSPIAGDTQYF
TGTGCCAGCTCACCTATAGCGGGAGATACGCAGTATTTT
>TRBV7-9|TRBD2|TRBJ2-1|once
CASSPRLAGPYNEQFF
TGTGCCAGCAGCCCGAGACTAGCGGGGCCATACAATGAGCAGTTCTTC
>TRBV27|NA|TRBJ1-6|NA
CASSKGLTTSPLHF
TGTGCCAGTTCTAAGGGGCTGACGACTTCACCCCTCCACTTT
>TRBV28|TRBD1|TRBJ1-5|NA
CASRFRGYRGRNQPQHF
TGTGCCAGCAGATTCAGAGGGTACAGGGGACGGAATCAGCCCCAGCATTTT
>TRBV28|TRBD1|TRBJ1-6|NA
CASSGGLGQSYNSPLHF
TGTGCCAGCAGCGGAGGCTTGGGACAGTCCTATAATTCACCCCTCCACTTT
>TRBV5-6|TRBD1|TRBJ2-4|NA
CASSLRRTGVNIQYF
TGTGCCAGCAGCTTGCGTAGGACAGGTGTAAACATTCAGTACTTC